This TCR beta chain originates from a study of CD8 T cells in Susac syndrome. With random hexamers, about 0.5 to 1 ug RNA was reverse transcribed. Amplification of TCR beta CDR3 was carried out by immunoSEQ multiplex PCR, which covered 54 Vbeta and 13 Jbeta segments. Via MiXCR, TCRdb re-called the immunoSEQ multiplex PCR reads, giving one row per CDR3 protein. The repertoire holds about 120,000 distinct CDR3 sequences, with 85% to 95% as singletons. Germline assignment: CDR1 PRHDT and CDR2 FYEKMQ (reference sequence). The CDR3 has 15 residues. Details on this clonotype: As yet, its antigen is unknown. The germline gene is not matched at one end of the junction; a read error may be the cause.

Study-level findings and limits: Susac syndrome CD8+ repertoires were clonally expanded, most strongly in CD8+ TEMRA cells.

The sequenced target, TCR beta, came from blood CD8+ and CD4+ T cells. The diagnostic criteria for definite or probable disease, as recently defined, were met by the patients with Susac syndrome. The sample taken for sequencing was CD8+ T cells from PBMCs. The chain employs TRBV13 and TRBJ2-7, with 9 bases lining up with TRBD1. The sequence was obtained from a human donor with Susac syndrome. The CDR3: CASSLGGQGFDEQYF. In DNA form, the CDR3 reads TGTGCCAGCAGCCTAGGGGGACAGGGTTTCGACGAGCAGTACTTC.